A single TCR beta chain is shown here with its context. Trimming took 0 bases from V and 2 from J, leaving 11 bases between them. The CDR3 sequence is 16 residues long. The germline V gene has CDR1 SGHNT and CDR2 YYREEE (reference sequence). The rectum was sampled with one to two pinch biopsies at colonoscopy. Clones were sequenced by immunoSEQ multiplex PCR, and TCRdb holds only the in-frame ones, with some missing. The sample has 40,000 to 60,000 clones; about 78% are singletons. The source of the sample is a study of pediatric ulcerative colitis. The sequenced sample consisted of gut tissue. The chain recombines TRBV5-4 with TRBJ2-2, with D hard to call. The receptor comes from a girl aged 5 to 17 with moderate ulcerative colitis. DNA of the CDR3: TGTGCCAGCAGCTTGGACCCGCCACTTAACACCGGGGAGCTGTTTTTT. This sequence encodes CASSLDPPLNTGELFF.